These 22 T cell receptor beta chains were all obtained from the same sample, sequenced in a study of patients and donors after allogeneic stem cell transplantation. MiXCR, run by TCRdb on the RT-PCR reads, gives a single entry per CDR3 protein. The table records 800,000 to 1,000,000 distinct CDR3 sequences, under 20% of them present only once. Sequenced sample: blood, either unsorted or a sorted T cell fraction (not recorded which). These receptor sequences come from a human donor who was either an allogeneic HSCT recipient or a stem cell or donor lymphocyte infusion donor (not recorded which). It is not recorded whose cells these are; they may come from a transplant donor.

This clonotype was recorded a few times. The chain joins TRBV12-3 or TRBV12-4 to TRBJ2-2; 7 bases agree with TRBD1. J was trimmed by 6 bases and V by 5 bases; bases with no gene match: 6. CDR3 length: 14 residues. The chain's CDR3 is CASSDRQGAGELFF. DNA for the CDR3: TGTGCCAGCAGTGATCGACAGGGTGCCGGGGAGCTGTTTTTT.

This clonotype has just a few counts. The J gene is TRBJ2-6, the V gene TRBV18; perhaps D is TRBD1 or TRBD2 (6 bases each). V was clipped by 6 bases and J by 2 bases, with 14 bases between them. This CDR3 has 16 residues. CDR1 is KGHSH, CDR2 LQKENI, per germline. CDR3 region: CASSTPGAPGANVLTF. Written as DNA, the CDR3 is TGTGCCAGCTCCACACCGGGGGCACCTGGGGCCAACGTCCTGACTTTC.

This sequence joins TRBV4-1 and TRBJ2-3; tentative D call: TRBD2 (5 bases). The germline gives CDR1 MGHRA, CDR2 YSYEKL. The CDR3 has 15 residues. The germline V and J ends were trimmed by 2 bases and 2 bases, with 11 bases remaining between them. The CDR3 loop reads CASSQPGDTTDTQYF. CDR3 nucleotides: TGCGCCAGCAGCCAACCCGGGGATACCACAGATACGCAGTATTTT.

CDR3 nucleotide sequence: TGCAGCGGGCAGGTTTCTTATGGCTACACCTTC. It translates to CSGQVSYGYTF. V gene TRBV29-1 combines with J gene TRBJ1-2; D uncertain. The CDR3 sequence is 11 residues long. Germline V CDR1 and CDR2: SQVTM, ANQGSEA. V was trimmed by 7 bases and J by 5 bases, leaving 11 bases between them.

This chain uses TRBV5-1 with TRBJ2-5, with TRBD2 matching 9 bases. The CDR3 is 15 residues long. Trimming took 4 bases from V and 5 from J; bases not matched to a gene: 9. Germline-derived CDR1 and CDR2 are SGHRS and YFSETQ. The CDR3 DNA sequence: TGCGCCAGCAGCAAATTAGCGGGAGTGATCGAGACCCAGTACTTC. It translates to CASSKLAGVIETQYF.

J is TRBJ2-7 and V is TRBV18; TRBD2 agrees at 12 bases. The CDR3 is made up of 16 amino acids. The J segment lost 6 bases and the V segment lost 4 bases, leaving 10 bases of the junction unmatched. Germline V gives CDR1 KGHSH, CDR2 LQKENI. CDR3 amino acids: CASSLKTSGSTIEQYF. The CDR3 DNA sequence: TGTGCCAGCTCACTAAAGACTAGCGGGAGTACGATCGAGCAGTACTTC.

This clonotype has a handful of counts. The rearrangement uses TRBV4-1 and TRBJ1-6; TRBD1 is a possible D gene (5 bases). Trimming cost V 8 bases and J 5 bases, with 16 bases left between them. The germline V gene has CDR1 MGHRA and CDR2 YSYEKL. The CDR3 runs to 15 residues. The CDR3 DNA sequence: TGCGCCAGCGCCGCCGGGACGGCCGATAATTCACCCCTCCACTTT. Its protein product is CASAAGTADNSPLHF.

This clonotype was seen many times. CDR3 in DNA: TGTGCCAGCAGTTTTTCCAATTCGAACACTGAAGCTTTCTTT. It encodes CASSFSNSNTEAFF. The chain is built from TRBV12-3 or TRBV12-4 and TRBJ1-1; no clear D. The length of the CDR3 is 14 residues. Trimming pared 3 bases from V and 1 base from J, leaving 9 bases between.

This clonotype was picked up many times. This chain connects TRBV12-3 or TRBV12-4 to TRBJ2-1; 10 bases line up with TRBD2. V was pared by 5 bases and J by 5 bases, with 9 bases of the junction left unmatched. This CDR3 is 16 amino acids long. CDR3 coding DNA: TGTGCCAGCAGTCCCCTTACAGCGGGAGGGAACAATGAGCAGTTCTTC. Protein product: CASSPLTAGGNNEQFF.

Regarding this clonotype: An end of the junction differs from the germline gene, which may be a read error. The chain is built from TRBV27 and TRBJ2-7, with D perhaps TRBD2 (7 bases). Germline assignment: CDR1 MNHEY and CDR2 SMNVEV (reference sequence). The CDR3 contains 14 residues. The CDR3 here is CASSLRGDTYEQYF. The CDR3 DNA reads TGCGCCAGCAGTTTACGGGGGGACACCTACGAGCAGTACTTC.

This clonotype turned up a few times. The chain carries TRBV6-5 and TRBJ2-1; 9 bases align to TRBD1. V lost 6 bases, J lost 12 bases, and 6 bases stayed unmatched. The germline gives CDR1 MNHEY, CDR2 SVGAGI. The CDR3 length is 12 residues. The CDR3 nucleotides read TGTGCCAGCAGCCCGGGGACAGGGTGGCAGTTCTTC. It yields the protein CASSPGTGWQFF.

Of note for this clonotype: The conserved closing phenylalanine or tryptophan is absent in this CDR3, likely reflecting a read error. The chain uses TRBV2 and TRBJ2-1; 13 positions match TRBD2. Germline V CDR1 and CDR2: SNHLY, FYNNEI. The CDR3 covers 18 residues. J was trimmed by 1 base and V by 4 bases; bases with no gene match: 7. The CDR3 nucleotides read TGTGCCAGCAGTGCACCGGGACTAGCGGGGAGGTCCTACAATGAGCAGTTCCTC. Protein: CASSAPGLAGRSYNEQFL.

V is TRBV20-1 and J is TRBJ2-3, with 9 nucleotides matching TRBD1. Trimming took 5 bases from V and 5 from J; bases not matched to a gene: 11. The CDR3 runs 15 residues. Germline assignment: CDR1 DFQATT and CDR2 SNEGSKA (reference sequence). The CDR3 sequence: CSACQNRGQRDTQYF. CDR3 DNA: TGCAGTGCTTGCCAGAACAGGGGGCAAAGAGATACGCAGTATTTT.

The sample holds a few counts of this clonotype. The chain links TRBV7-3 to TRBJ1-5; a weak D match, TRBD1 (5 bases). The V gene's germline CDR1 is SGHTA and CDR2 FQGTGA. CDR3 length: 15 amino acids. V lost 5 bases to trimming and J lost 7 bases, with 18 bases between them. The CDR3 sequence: CASSPGTSRGQPQHF. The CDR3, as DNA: TGTGCCAGCAGCCCTGGGACCTCGCGGGGGCAGCCCCAGCATTTT.

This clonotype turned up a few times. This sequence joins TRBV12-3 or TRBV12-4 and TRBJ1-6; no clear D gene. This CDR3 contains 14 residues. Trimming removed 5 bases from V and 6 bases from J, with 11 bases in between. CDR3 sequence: CASSRTGSNSPLHF. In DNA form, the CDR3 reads TGTGCCAGCAGTCGGACTGGGAGTAATTCACCCCTCCACTTT.

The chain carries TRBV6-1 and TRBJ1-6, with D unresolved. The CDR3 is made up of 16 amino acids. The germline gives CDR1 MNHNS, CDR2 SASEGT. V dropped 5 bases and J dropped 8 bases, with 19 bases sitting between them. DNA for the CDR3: TGTGCCAGCAGTAGGCGGCCGGGCAAGCCCGATTCACCCCTCCACTTT. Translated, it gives CASSRRPGKPDSPLHF.

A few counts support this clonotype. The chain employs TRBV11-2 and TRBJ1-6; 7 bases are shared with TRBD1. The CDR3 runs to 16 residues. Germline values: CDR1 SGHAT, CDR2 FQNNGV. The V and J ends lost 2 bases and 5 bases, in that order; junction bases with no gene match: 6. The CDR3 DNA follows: TGTGCCAGCAGCTTATCCGGGACAGTGAATAATTCACCCCTCCACTTT. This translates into CASSLSGTVNNSPLHF.

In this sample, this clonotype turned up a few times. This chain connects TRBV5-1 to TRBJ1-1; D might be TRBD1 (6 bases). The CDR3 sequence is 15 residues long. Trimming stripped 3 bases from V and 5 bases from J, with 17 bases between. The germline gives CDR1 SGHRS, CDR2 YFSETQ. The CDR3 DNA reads TGCGCCAGCAGCTACACCGGGACATGGGGGACTGAAGCTTTCTTT. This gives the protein CASSYTGTWGTEAFF.

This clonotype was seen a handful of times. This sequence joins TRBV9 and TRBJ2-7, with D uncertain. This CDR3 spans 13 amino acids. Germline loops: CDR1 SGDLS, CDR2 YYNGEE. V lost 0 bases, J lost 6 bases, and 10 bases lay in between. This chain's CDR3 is CASSVALGREQYF. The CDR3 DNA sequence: TGTGCCAGCAGCGTAGCTTTGGGCCGCGAGCAGTACTTC.

The CDR3 sequence: CSASALAGVSDTQYF. The CDR3 DNA follows: TGCAGTGCTAGCGCACTAGCGGGAGTCTCAGATACGCAGTATTTT. The chain carries TRBV20-1 and TRBJ2-3, with 11 bases matching TRBD2. Germline values: CDR1 DFQATT, CDR2 SNEGSKA (reference sequence). The CDR3 consists of 15 residues. Trimming removed 3 bases from V and 4 bases from J; junction bases left unmatched: 6.

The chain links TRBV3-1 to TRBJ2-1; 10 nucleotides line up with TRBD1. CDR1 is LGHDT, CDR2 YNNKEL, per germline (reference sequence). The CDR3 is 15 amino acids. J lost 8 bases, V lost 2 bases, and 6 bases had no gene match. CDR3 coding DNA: TGTGCCAGCAGCCAAAATCCCGGGACAGGGGATGAGCAGTTCTTC. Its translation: CASSQNPGTGDEQFF.

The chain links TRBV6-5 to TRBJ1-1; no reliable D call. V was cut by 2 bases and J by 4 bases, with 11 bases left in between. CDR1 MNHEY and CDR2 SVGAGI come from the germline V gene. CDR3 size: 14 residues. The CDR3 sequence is CASSYGRLGTEAFF. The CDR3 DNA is TGTGCCAGCAGTTACGGCAGGTTGGGCACTGAAGCTTTCTTT.